Each of the 14 T cell receptor beta chains below was sequenced from the same sample in a study of Graves' ophthalmopathy and Graves' hyperthyroidism. Amplification from RNA transcripts yielded the TCR beta CDR3 regions. After a first-round RT-PCR with HTBI primers, a second-round multiplex PCR was run. MiXCR, run by TCRdb on the multiplex PCR reads, gives a single entry per CDR3 protein. The table has about 410,000 distinct CDR3 sequences, about a sixth seen once. The sample consisted of peripheral blood. The receptors derive from a woman under 30 with Graves' ophthalmopathy.

The chain combines TRBV7-2 with TRBJ1-1, with 7 positions matching TRBD1. The CDR3 contains 14 residues. Per the germline V gene, CDR1 is SGHTA and CDR2 is FQGNSA. V lost 1 base to trimming and J lost 9 bases; unmatched junction nucleotides: 8. CDR3 sequence reads: CASSLGQGSGQAFF. In DNA, the CDR3 is TGTGCCAGCAGCTTAGGACAGGGTTCGGGGCAAGCTTTCTTT.

This clonotype has a count of ten or more. The CDR3: CASSYSFGGSYEQYF. DNA for the CDR3: TGTGCCAGCAGTTACTCGTTCGGGGGGTCCTACGAGCAGTACTTC. This chain connects TRBV6-5 to TRBJ2-7, with 7 bases that match TRBD2. V lost 0 bases, J lost 1 base, and 3 bases stayed unmatched. Germline-derived CDR1 and CDR2 are MNHEY and SVGAGI. This CDR3 region has 15 residues.

This clonotype was found many times. This chain uses TRBV6-5 with TRBJ1-1; D is undetermined. Trimming cost V 6 bases and J 2 bases, with 4 bases left between them. The length of the CDR3 is 11 residues. Germline V lookup: CDR1 MNHEY, CDR2 SVGAGI. The CDR3 DNA reads as TGTGCCAGCAGACTCAACACTGAAGCTTTCTTT. This codes for CASRLNTEAFF.

This clonotype was recorded many times. V is TRBV9 and J is TRBJ1-6; TRBD1 might be the D (5 bases). V dropped 2 bases and J dropped 7 bases, with 13 bases sitting between them. This CDR3 spans 15 amino acids. Germline CDR1 SGDLS, CDR2 YYNGEE. CDR3 sequence: CASSVRGVKNSPLHF. CDR3 in DNA: TGTGCCAGCAGCGTTCGAGGGGTGAAAAATTCACCCCTCCACTTT.

Ten or more counts support this clonotype. CDR3 in amino acids: CASSLFGRQGGGYGYTF. CDR3 bases: TGTGCCAGCAGTTTATTTGGGAGACAGGGCGGTGGCTATGGCTACACCTTC. The V and J genes are TRBV28 and TRBJ1-2; 7 nucleotides agree with TRBD1. The V gene's germline CDR1 is MDHEN and CDR2 SYDVKM. After removal of 1 base from V and 4 bases from J, the junction contained 12 bases not matched to a gene. This CDR3 has 17 residues.

This clonotype showed up many times. V gene TRBV6-1 combines with J gene TRBJ1-1, with unresolved D. The V gene's germline CDR1 is MNHNS and CDR2 SASEGT. This CDR3 has 12 residues. The ends were cut back, 4 bases at V and 6 bases at J, with 9 bases in the middle. The CDR3 spells CASSGGVAEAFF. CDR3 nucleotides: TGTGCCAGCAGTGGTGGGGTAGCTGAAGCTTTCTTT.

This clonotype was detected only a few times. The V and J genes are TRBV7-2 and TRBJ2-5, with 9 positions matching TRBD1. V was pared by 5 bases and J by 6 bases, with 7 bases of the junction left unmatched. The CDR3 loop spans 14 amino acids. Germline values: CDR1 SGHTA, CDR2 FQGNSA. CDR3: CASSKTGQGQTQYF. As DNA, the CDR3 is TGTGCCAGCAGCAAGACGGGACAGGGACAGACCCAGTACTTC.

Ten or more counts support this clonotype. The V gene is TRBV6-2 or TRBV6-3, the J gene TRBJ2-2; no clear D. The CDR3 covers 17 residues. Trimming removed 5 bases from V and 7 bases from J, with 23 bases in between. Germline V gene sequence: CDR1 MNHEY, CDR2 SVGEGT. CDR3 coding DNA: TGTGCCAGCAGTCTCCGGCGAGACATCTACGTTCTCGGGGAGCTGTTTTTT. Translating gives CASSLRRDIYVLGELFF.

This clonotype was found many times. This chain links TRBV20-1 with TRBJ2-7; 11 nucleotides line up with TRBD2. The CDR3 covers 16 residues. Germline V gene sequence: CDR1 DFQATT, CDR2 SNEGSKA (reference sequence). J gave up 1 base and V 1 base, and 6 bases lay outside the gene matches. CDR3 loop: CSARVSGRAGSYEQYF. In DNA, the CDR3 is TGCAGTGCTAGAGTTAGCGGGAGGGCCGGGTCCTACGAGCAGTACTTC.

J is TRBJ1-1 and V is TRBV13; D possibly corresponds to TRBD1 (5 bases). Germline loops: CDR1 PRHDT, CDR2 FYEKMQ (reference sequence). The CDR3 is made up of 15 amino acids. V lost 5 bases and J 5 bases, leaving 18 bases between the germline ends. The CDR3 sequence is CASSSRQKSGTEAFF. The CDR3 bases are TGTGCCAGCAGCAGCCGACAGAAGTCGGGAACTGAAGCTTTCTTT.

Many counts were recorded for this clonotype. The rearrangement links TRBV20-1 to TRBJ2-7, with a weak D call TRBD2 (7 bases). Germline CDR1 is DFQATT and CDR2 is SNEGSKA (reference sequence). V was shortened by 5 bases and J by 6 bases, with 26 bases between the two germline ends. This CDR3 has 16 residues. The CDR3 loop is CSAPGGRKRDTVEQYF. The CDR3 DNA reads TGCAGTGCTCCCGGGGGAAGGAAGCGGGACACCGTCGAGCAGTACTTC.

This clonotype was counted ten times or more. This sequence joins TRBV4-2 and TRBJ1-1, with D tentatively TRBD1 (5 bases). This CDR3 is 14 amino acids long. Per germline, CDR1 LGHNA and CDR2 YNFKEQ. Trimming stripped 7 bases from V and 1 base from J, with 13 bases between. The DNA of the CDR3 is TGTGCCAGCACCCGGGGGGGAGCGAACACTGAAGCTTTCTTT. Amino acid sequence: CASTRGGANTEAFF.

This chain joins TRBV20-1 and TRBJ1-2, with 10 nucleotides matching TRBD1. Per the germline V gene, CDR1 is DFQATT and CDR2 is SNEGSKA (reference sequence). V lost 0 bases, J lost 3 bases, and 7 bases stayed unmatched. The CDR3 totals 16 residues. This CDR3 is CSARDFDRGLDYGYTF. For the CDR3, the DNA is TGCAGTGCTAGAGATTTTGACAGGGGGCTGGACTATGGCTACACCTTC.

This clonotype was recorded many times. The chain combines TRBV20-1 with TRBJ2-5; TRBD1 matches at 7 bases. CDR1 is DFQATT, CDR2 SNEGSKA, per germline (reference sequence). The CDR3 sequence is 12 residues long. In DNA form, the CDR3 reads TGCAGGGGGGTAGACAGGGAAGAGACCCAGTACTTC. It specifies CRGVDREETQYF.